This TCR beta chain was profiled in a study of identical twins. Every sampled donor was Caucasian and healthy. Carrying unique molecular identifiers, the cDNA also gained a universal primer site through template switching. TCRdb re-analysed the 5' RACE reads in MiXCR, keeping a single row per CDR3 protein. This sample has over 550,000 distinct CDR3 sequences; around 7.4% occur once, and the top ten carry 1.6%. Germline loops: CDR1 MNHNS, CDR2 SASEGT. With V trimmed by 4 bases and J by 12 bases, 8 bases remained unmatched. This CDR3 comprises 12 residues. This clonotype was counted only a few times. Its matching antigen is unknown. Findings of the study overall: Twins shared out-of-frame alpha sequences with excess low generation probability. Zero-insertion analyses might be partly confounded by invariant T cells like MAIT and iNKT.

This sample was shared with a second study, whose subject was yellow fever vaccine responses in identical twins.

This receptor was taken from a woman aged 18-29 years in good health. The V and J genes are TRBV6-1 and TRBJ2-5, with 7 positions matching TRBD1. Sequencing was carried out using PBMCs. The CDR3 is CASSGDSSGEYF. CDR3 DNA sequence: TGTGCCAGCAGTGGGGACAGTAGTGGAGAGTACTTC.